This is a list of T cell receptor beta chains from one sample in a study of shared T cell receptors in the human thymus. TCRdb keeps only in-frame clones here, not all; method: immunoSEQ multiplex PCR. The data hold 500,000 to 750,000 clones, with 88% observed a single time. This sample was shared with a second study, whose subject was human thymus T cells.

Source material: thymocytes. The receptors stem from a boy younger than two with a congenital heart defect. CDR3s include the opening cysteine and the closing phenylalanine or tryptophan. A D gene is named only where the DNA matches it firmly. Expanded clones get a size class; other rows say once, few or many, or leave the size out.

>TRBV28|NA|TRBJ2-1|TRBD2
CASSPPSPPSGYNEQFF
TGTGCCAGCAGTCCCCCCTCACCGCCTAGCGGATACAATGAGCAGTTCTTC
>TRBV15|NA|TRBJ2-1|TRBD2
CATSPADSGLGAGERYNEQFF
TGTGCCACCAGTCCTGCCGATTCGGGCTTAGGAGCGGGAGAAAGATACAATGAGCAGTTCTTC
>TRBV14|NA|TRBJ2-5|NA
CASSQDVASQETQYF
TGTGCCAGCAGCCAAGATGTTGCCAGCCAAGAGACCCAGTACTTC
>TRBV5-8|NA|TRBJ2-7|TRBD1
CASSRGLRGFSHEQYF
TGTGCCAGCAGCAGGGGGCTCAGGGGTTTTTCCCACGAGCAGTACTTC
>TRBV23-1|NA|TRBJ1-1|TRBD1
CASSRTGVYEAFF
TGCGCCAGCAGTCGGACAGGGGTATATGAAGCTTTCTTT
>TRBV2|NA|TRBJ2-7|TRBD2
CATHPGLGGEQYF
TGTGCCACCCACCCGGGACTAGGAGGCGAGCAGTACTTC
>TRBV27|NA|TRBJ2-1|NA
CASRLRCEQFF
TGTGCCAGCAGACTTCGGTGCGAGCAGTTCTTC
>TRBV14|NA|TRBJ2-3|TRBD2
CASSQDRAGGPDTQYF
TGTGCCAGCAGCCAAGATCGGGCGGGAGGGCCAGATACGCAGTATTTT
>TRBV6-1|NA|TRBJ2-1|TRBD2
CASSEEGLAGSNPNNEQFF
TGTGCCAGCAGTGAAGAGGGACTAGCGGGCTCAAACCCCAACAATGAGCAGTTCTTC
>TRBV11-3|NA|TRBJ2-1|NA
CASRQFDSSYNEQFF
TGTGCCAGCAGGCAGTTCGACAGCTCCTACAATGAGCAGTTCTTC
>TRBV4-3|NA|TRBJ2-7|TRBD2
CASSQPSTSGKTYEQYF
TGCGCCAGCAGCCAACCCTCAACTAGCGGGAAAACCTACGAGCAGTACTTC
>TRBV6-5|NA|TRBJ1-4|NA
CASSLDIFRGEKLFF
TGTGCCAGCAGCCTCGACATCTTCCGGGGAGAAAAACTGTTTTTT
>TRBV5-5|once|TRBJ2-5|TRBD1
CASSSRWKGQPFLETQYF
TGTGCCAGCAGCTCCCGCTGGAAGGGACAGCCCTTCTTGGAGACCCAGTACTTC
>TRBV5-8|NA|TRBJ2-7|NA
CASNNRERAYEQYF
TGTGCCAGCAACAACCGGGAGCGGGCCTACGAGCAGTACTTC
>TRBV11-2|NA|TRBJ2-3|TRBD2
CASSLDPLTGTSGGSDTQYF
TGTGCCAGCAGCTTAGATCCCCTTACCGGGACTAGCGGGGGATCAGATACGCAGTATTTT
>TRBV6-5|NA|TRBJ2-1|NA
CASSYGGGMKWNEQFF
TGTGCCAGCAGTTACGGCGGCGGGATGAAGTGGAATGAGCAGTTCTTC
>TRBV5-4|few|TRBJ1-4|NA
CASSSGGKLFF
TGTGCCAGCAGTTCTGGGGGGAAACTGTTTTTT
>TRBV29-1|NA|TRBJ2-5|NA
CSVEEWSDGSGETQYF
TGCAGCGTTGAAGAGTGGTCCGACGGGTCGGGTGAGACCCAGTACTTC
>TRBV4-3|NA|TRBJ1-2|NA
CASSQDIAQGRFSNYGYTF
TGCGCCAGCAGCCAAGATATCGCGCAGGGCCGTTTCTCTAACTATGGCTACACCTTC
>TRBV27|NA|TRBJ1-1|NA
CATSLNTEAFF
TGTGCCACCTCTCTGAACACTGAAGCTTTCTTT
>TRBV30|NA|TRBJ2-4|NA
CAWSVPVIAKNIQYF
TGTGCCTGGAGTGTACCGGTGATAGCCAAAAACATTCAGTACTTC
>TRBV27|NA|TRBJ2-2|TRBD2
CASSERGGINTGELFF
TGTGCCAGCAGTGAGCGGGGCGGGATCAACACCGGGGAGCTGTTTTTT